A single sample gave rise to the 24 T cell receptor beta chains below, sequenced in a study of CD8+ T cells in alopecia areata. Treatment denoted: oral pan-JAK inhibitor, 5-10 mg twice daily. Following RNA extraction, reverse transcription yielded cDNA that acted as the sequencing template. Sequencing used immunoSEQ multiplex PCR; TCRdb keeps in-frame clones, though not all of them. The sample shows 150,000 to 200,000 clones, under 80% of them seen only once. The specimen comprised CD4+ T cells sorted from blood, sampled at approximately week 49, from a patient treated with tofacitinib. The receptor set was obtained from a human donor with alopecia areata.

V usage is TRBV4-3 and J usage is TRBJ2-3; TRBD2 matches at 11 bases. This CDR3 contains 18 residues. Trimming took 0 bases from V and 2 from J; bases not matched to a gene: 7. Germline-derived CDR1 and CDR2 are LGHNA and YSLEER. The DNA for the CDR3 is TGCGCCAGCAGCCAAGAAGACCTAGCGGGGGGAATCACAGATACGCAGTATTTT. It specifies CASSQEDLAGGITDTQYF.

The CDR3 sequence is CASSYSRTGGWEKLFF. In nucleotides, the CDR3 is TGTGCCAGCAGTTACTCTCGGACCGGAGGCTGGGAAAAACTGTTTTTT. V and J are TRBV6-5 and TRBJ1-4; D uncertain. From germline, CDR1 is MNHEY and CDR2 SVGAGI. Trimming left V 0 bases short and J 8 bases short, with 16 bases between. CDR3 length equals 16 residues.

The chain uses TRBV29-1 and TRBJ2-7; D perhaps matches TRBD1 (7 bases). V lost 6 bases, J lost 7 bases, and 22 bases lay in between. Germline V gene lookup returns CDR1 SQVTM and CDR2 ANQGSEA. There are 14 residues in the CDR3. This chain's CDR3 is CSVSGQEGAGEQYF. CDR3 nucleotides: TGCAGCGTCTCAGGACAGGAGGGCGCGGGGGAGCAGTACTTC.

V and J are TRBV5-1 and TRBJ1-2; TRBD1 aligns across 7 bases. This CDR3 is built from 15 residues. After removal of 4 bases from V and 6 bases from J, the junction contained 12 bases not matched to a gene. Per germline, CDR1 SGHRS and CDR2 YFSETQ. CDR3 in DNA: TGCGCCAGCAGCCCTAGACAGGGTGCTACGGATGGCTACACCTTC. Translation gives CASSPRQGATDGYTF.

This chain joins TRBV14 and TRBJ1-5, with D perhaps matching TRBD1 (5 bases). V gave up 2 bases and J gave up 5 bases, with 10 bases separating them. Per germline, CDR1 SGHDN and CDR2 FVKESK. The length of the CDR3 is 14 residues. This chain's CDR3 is CASSQQGGDQPQHF. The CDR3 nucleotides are TGTGCCAGCAGCCAACAGGGAGGGGATCAGCCCCAGCATTTT.

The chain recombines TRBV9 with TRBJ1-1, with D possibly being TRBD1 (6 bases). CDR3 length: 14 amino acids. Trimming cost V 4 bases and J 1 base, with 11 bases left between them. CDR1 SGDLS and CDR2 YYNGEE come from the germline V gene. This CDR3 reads CASSPGHRNTEAFF. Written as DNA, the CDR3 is TGTGCCAGCAGCCCGGGACACCGGAACACTGAAGCTTTCTTT.

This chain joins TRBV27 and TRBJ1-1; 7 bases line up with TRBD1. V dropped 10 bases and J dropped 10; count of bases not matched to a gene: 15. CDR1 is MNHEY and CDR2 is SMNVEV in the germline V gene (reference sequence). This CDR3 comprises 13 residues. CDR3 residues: CAIGRDSRRVAFF. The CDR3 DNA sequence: TGTGCCATCGGTAGGGACAGTAGGCGGGTAGCTTTCTTT.

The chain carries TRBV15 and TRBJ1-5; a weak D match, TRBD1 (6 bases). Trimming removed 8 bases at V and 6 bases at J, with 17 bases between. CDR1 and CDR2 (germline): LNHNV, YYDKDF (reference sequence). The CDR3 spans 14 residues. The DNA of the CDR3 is TGTGCCACCGGCCAGGGGAGGCAAAGTCAGCCCCAGCATTTT. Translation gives CATGQGRQSQPQHF. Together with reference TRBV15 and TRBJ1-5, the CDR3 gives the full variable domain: DAMVIQNPRYQVTQFGKPVTLSCSQTLNHNVMYWYQQKSSQAPKLLFHYYDKDFNNEADTPDNFQSRRPNTSFCFLDIRSPGLGDTAMYLCATGQGRQSQPQHFGDGTRLSIL.

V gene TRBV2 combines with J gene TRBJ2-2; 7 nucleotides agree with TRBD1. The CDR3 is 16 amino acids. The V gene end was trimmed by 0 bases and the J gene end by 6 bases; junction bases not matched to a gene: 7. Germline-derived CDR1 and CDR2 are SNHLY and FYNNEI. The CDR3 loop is CASSEASQGVAGELFF. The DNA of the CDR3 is TGTGCCAGCAGTGAAGCGAGTCAGGGGGTCGCCGGGGAGCTGTTTTTT.

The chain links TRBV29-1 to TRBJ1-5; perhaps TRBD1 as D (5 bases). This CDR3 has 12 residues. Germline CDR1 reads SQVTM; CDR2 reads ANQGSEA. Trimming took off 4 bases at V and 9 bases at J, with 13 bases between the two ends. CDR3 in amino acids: CSVGEGAWPQHF. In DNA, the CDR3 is TGCAGCGTTGGAGAAGGGGCCTGGCCCCAGCATTTT.

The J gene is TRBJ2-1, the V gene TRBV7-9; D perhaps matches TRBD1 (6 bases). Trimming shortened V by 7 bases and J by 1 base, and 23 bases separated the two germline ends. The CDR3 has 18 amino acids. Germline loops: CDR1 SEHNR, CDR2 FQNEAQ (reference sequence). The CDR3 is CASTASIGLRGSYNEQFF. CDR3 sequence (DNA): TGTGCCAGCACCGCCTCCATTGGTTTGAGGGGGTCCTACAATGAGCAGTTCTTC.

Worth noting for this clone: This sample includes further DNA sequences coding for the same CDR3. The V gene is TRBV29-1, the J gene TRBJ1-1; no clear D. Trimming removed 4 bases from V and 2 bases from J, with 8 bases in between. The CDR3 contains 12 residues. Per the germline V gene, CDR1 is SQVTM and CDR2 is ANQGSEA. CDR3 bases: TGCAGCGTTGGGCCGGGTAACACTGAAGCTTTCTTT. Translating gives CSVGPGNTEAFF. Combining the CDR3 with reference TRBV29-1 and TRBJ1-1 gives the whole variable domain SAVISQKPSRDICQRGTSLTIQCQVDSQVTMMFWYRQQPGQSLTLIATANQGSEATYESGFVIDKFPISRPNLTFSTLTVSNMSPEDSSIYLCSVGPGNTEAFFGQGTRLTVV.

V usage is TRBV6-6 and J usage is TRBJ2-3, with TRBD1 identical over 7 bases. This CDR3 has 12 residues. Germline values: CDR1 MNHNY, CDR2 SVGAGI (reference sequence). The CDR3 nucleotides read TGTGTCACAGGGGATTCGGGAGATACGCAGTATTTT. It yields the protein CVTGDSGDTQYF.

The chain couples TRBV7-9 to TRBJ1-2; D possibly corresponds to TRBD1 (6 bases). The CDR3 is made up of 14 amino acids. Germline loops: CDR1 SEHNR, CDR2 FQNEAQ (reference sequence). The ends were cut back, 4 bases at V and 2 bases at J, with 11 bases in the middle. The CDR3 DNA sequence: TGTGCCAGCAGCTCCAACCAGGGGAACTATGGCTACACCTTC. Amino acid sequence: CASSSNQGNYGYTF. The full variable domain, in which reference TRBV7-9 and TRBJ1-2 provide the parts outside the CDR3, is DTGVSQNPRHKITKRGQNVTFRCDPISEHNRLYWYRQTLGQGPEFLTYFQNEAQLEKSRLLSDRFSAERPKGSFSTLEIQRTEQGDSAMYLCASSSNQGNYGYTFGSGTRLTVV.

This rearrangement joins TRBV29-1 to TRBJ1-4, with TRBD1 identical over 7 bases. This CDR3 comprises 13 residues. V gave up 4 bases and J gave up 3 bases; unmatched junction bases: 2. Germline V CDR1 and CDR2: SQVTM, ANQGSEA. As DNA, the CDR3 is TGCAGCGTTGGGGGACAGCCTAATGAAAAACTGTTTTTT. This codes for CSVGGQPNEKLFF.

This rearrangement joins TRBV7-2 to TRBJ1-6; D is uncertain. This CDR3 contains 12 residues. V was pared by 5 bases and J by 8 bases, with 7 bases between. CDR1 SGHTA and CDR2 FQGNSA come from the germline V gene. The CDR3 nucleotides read TGTGCCAGCAGCCCCGTTGATTCACCCCTCCACTTT. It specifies CASSPVDSPLHF.

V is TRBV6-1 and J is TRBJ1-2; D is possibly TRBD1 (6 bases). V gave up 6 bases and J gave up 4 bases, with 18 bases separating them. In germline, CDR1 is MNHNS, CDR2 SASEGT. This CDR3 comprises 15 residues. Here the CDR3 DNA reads TGTGCCAGCAGGCAGCACGACAGGATATCCTATGGCTACACCTTC. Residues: CASRQHDRISYGYTF.

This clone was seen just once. In nucleotides, the CDR3 is TGTGCCAGCAGCCTAGCGGGCCCCTACAATGAGCAGTTCTTC. It is translated as CASSLAGPYNEQFF. The genes are TRBV6-5 and TRBJ2-1; 8 positions match TRBD2. With 6 bases clipped from V and 2 bases from J, the junction kept 3 bases outside the gene matches. This CDR3 has 14 residues. Looked up from germline, CDR1 is MNHEY and CDR2 is SVGAGI.

Here the CDR3 reads CSGGGRAADTQYF. The CDR3 DNA reads TGCAGCGGGGGAGGCCGGGCGGCAGATACGCAGTATTTT. This chain connects TRBV29-1 to TRBJ2-3; possible D gene TRBD2, 6 bases. The CDR3 runs 13 residues. CDR1 is SQVTM and CDR2 is ANQGSEA in the germline V gene. V was pared by 7 bases and J by 4 bases, with 15 bases between.

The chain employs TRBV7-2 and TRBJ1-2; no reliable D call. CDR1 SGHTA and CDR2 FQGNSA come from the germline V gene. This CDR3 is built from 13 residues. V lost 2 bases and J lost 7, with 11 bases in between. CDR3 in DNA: TGTGCCAGCAGCTTACCAGGTCTAGGTGGCTACACCTTC. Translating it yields CASSLPGLGGYTF.

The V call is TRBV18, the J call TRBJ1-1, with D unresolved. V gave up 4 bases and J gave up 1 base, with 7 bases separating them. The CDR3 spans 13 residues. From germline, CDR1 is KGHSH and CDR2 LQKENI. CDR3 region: CASSQNPNTEAFF. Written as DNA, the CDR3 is TGTGCCAGCTCACAGAATCCGAACACTGAAGCTTTCTTT.

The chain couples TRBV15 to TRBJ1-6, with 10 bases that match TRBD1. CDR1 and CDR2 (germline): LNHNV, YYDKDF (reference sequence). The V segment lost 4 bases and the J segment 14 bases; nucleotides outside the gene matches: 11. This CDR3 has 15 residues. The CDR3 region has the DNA TGTGCCACCAGCATCGGGGGAGGACAGGGGGATTCCCTCCACTTT. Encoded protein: CATSIGGGQGDSLHF.

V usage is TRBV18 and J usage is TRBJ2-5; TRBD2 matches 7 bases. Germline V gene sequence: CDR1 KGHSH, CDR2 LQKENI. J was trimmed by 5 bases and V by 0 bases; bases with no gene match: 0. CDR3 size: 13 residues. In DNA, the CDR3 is TGTGCCAGCTCACCACCTAGCGGGGAGACCCAGTACTTC. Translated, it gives CASSPPSGETQYF. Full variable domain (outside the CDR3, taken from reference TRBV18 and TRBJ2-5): NAGVMQNPRHLVRRRGQEARLRCSPMKGHSHVYWYRQLPEEGLKFMVYLQKENIIDESGMPKERFSAEFPKEGPSILRIQQVVRGDSAAYFCASSPPSGETQYFGPGTRLLVL.

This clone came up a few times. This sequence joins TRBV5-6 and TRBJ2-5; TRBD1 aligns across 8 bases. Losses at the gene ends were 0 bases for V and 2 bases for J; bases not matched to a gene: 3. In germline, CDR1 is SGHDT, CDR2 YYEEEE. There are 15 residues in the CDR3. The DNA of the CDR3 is TGTGCCAGCAGCTTGGGGACAGGGCGACAAGAGACCCAGTACTTC. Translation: CASSLGTGRQETQYF.